Detailed here is one T cell receptor (beta chain). The antigen is undetermined. The data were produced by immunoSEQ multiplex PCR, yet TCRdb's version contains in-frame clones alone and is incomplete. The sample yields 90,000 to 150,000 clones, just over 90% seen once. The data stem from a study of T cell responses to AZD1222 COVID-19 vaccine. This CDR3 is built from 13 residues. Germline assignment: CDR1 PRHDT and CDR2 FYEKMQ (reference sequence). The V and J ends lost 5 bases and 2 bases respectively, with 9 bases between them. Study conclusions and caveats: Reportedly, close to half of spike-specific TCRs are directed against unmutated variant regions. Repertoires were obtained only post-peak T cell response. Clonal diversity was possibly underestimated, and the donors were mostly white British, with more females. Spike-specific TCR breadth rose after two AZD1222 doses, and depth rose as well.

The sequence derives from an adult in good health. This specimen was peripheral blood, taken on day 0 of AZD1222 vaccination. V usage is TRBV13 and J usage is TRBJ1-2, with a possible D match to TRBD1 (5 bases). The CDR3 spells CASSTQENYGYTF. Written as DNA, the CDR3 is TGTGCCAGCAGCACACAGGAAAACTATGGCTACACCTTC.